The next 21 T cell receptor beta chains were all read from a single sample in a study of blood T cell repertoires in COVID-19. Sequencing was performed with immunoSEQ multiplex PCR; in TCRdb, only in-frame clones are kept and a portion is missing. The sample shows about 90,000 clones, approximately 91% of them seen only once. Input material: peripheral blood. Receptors were obtained from a human donor with active COVID-19. The donor label of this sample is uncertain.

The CDR3 spells CASSPVGAGETQYF. The CDR3 DNA is TGTGCCAGCTCACCTGTGGGGGCCGGGGAGACCCAGTACTTC. This sequence joins TRBV18 and TRBJ2-5; a weak D match, TRBD1 (6 bases). This CDR3 contains 14 residues. The V and J ends lost 3 bases and 5 bases respectively, with 13 bases between them. Germline lookup yields CDR1 KGHSH and CDR2 LQKENI.

The chain uses TRBV2 and TRBJ2-1, with a weak D call TRBD2 (7 bases). V dropped 5 bases and J dropped 3 bases, with 14 bases sitting between them. The CDR3 is 15 residues long. Germline V lookup: CDR1 SNHLY, CDR2 FYNNEI. The CDR3 loop reads CASSLGGGLYNEQFF. CDR3 in DNA: TGTGCCAGCAGTCTGGGGGGGGGCCTCTACAATGAGCAGTTCTTC. The full variable domain, rest sourced from reference TRBV2 and TRBJ2-1, is EPEVTQTPSHQVTQMGQEVILRCVPISNHLYFYWYRQILGQKVEFLVSFYNNEISEKSEIFDDQFSVERPDGSNFTLKIRSTKLEDSAMYFCASSLGGGLYNEQFFGPGTRLTVL.

The V gene is TRBV10-3, the J gene TRBJ2-7, with a possible D match to TRBD1 (6 bases). This CDR3 has 13 residues. CDR1 and CDR2 from the germline V gene are ENHRY and SYGVKD. Trimming stripped 0 bases from V and 3 bases from J, with 6 bases between. The CDR3 here is CAISESTGYEQYF. Written as DNA, the CDR3 is TGTGCCATCAGTGAGTCGACAGGCTACGAGCAGTACTTC.

The chain couples TRBV11-2 to TRBJ2-5; possible D gene TRBD2, 5 bases. The CDR3 is 14 amino acids. The germline V gene has CDR1 SGHAT and CDR2 FQNNGV. V was shortened by 4 bases and J by 4 bases, with 13 bases between the two germline ends. In DNA form, the CDR3 reads TGTGCCAGCAGCTCCTGGACTGCCGGAGAGACCCAGTACTTC. Protein product: CASSSWTAGETQYF.

The chain joins TRBV7-9 to TRBJ1-3; D may be TRBD1 (5 bases). The germline V gene encodes CDR1 SEHNR and CDR2 FQNEAQ (reference sequence). This CDR3 spans 17 amino acids. V was clipped by 2 bases and J by 0 bases, with 14 bases between them. The CDR3 nucleotides read TGTGCCAGCAGCTTATGGCCAGGGAACATCTCTGGAAACACCATATATTTT. This gives the protein CASSLWPGNISGNTIYF.

The rearrangement links TRBV28 to TRBJ2-7; 9 bases match TRBD1. Per germline, CDR1 MDHEN and CDR2 SYDVKM. With V trimmed by 10 bases and J by 2 bases, 3 bases remained unmatched. The CDR3 runs to 12 residues. CDR3 protein: CATDRGTYEQYF. The CDR3 DNA reads TGTGCCACGGACAGGGGAACCTACGAGCAGTACTTC.

J is TRBJ2-2 and V is TRBV6-4, with 7 positions matching TRBD1. This CDR3 is 18 amino acids long. Germline loops: CDR1 MRHNA, CDR2 SNTAGT. J lost 1 base, V lost 0 bases, and 8 bases had no gene match. As DNA, the CDR3 is TGTGCCAGCAGTGACTCGGGGCAGGGGGACGTGAACACCGGGGAGCTGTTTTTT. Its translation is CASSDSGQGDVNTGELFF.

The chain is built from TRBV10-3 and TRBJ1-2; 11 bases line up with TRBD1. Germline lookup yields CDR1 ENHRY and CDR2 SYGVKD. Trimming took 6 bases from V and 2 from J; bases not matched to a gene: 2. This CDR3 has 14 residues. Here the CDR3 reads CAISGQGANYGYTF. The CDR3 nucleotides read TGTGCCATCAGCGGACAGGGGGCCAACTATGGCTACACCTTC.

This chain connects TRBV3-1 (or the pseudogene TRBV3-2) to TRBJ2-1; 8 positions match TRBD2. V lost 6 bases and J lost 0; bases outside the gene matches: 4. This CDR3 has 15 residues. Germline V gene sequence: CDR1 LGHDT, CDR2 YNNKEL (reference sequence). CDR3 loop: CASRRSGSSYNEQFF. DNA for the CDR3: TGTGCCAGCAGACGGAGCGGGAGCTCCTACAATGAGCAGTTCTTC.

The CDR3 nucleotides are TGTGCCACCAGCGAACGGGGGGGCAATCAGCCCCAGCATTTT. Amino acids: CATSERGGNQPQHF. The chain carries TRBV15 and TRBJ1-5; possibly TRBD1 for D (5 bases). The germline V and J ends were trimmed by 5 bases and 2 bases, with 10 bases remaining between them. The CDR3 has 14 residues. From germline, CDR1 is LNHNV and CDR2 YYDKDF (reference sequence).

The V call is TRBV6-4, the J call TRBJ2-2; tentative D call: TRBD1 (6 bases). The CDR3 spans 15 residues. CDR1 and CDR2 from the germline V gene are MRHNA and SNTAGT. The V end was cut by 3 bases, the J end by 2 bases, with 10 bases between. The CDR3 reads CASSEEDSNTGELFF. The CDR3 DNA sequence: TGTGCCAGCAGTGAAGAGGACAGCAACACCGGGGAGCTGTTTTTT.

This chain joins TRBV5-1 and TRBJ1-1, with D hard to call. The CDR3 sequence is 13 residues long. CDR1 is SGHRS, CDR2 YFSETQ, per germline. V was cut by 3 bases and J by 4 bases, with 10 bases left in between. CDR3 protein: CASSWFPGTEAFF. CDR3 DNA: TGCGCCAGCAGCTGGTTTCCGGGCACTGAAGCTTTCTTT.

DNA of the CDR3: TGTGCCAGTAGTTTCGGGTTAAACAATGAGCAGTTCTTC. It translates to CASSFGLNNEQFF. The V gene is TRBV19, the J gene TRBJ2-1; D call uncertain. The germline gives CDR1 LNHDA, CDR2 SQIVND (reference sequence). This CDR3 is 13 amino acids long. V lost 5 bases and J lost 5, with 10 bases in between. Based on the CDR3 plus reference TRBV19 and TRBJ2-1, the full variable domain is DGGITQSPKYLFRKEGQNVTLSCEQNLNHDAMYWYRQDPGQGLRLIYYSQIVNDFQKGDIAEGYSVSREKKESFPLTVTSAQKNPTAFYLCASSFGLNNEQFFGPGTRLTVL.

CDR3: CASSLNRVAGEQFF. CDR3 sequence (DNA): TGTGCCAGCAGCTTAAATAGGGTGGCGGGAGAGCAGTTCTTC. The chain has TRBV7-2 and TRBJ2-1; D perhaps matches TRBD2 (6 bases). CDR3 length equals 14 residues. The ends were cut back, 2 bases at V and 10 bases at J, with 15 bases in the middle. The germline V gene has CDR1 SGHTA and CDR2 FQGNSA.

The chain is built from TRBV9 and TRBJ2-3; 9 nucleotides agree with TRBD2. The trim removed 0 bases at V and 1 base at J, leaving 0 bases unmatched. This CDR3 is built from 15 residues. Looked up from germline, CDR1 is SGDLS and CDR2 is YYNGEE. The CDR3 DNA is TGTGCCAGCAGCGTAGTAGCGGGGGGCACAGATACGCAGTATTTT. Its translation: CASSVVAGGTDTQYF.

This chain uses TRBV7-8 with TRBJ2-2, with TRBD2 matching 13 bases. The CDR3 has 16 residues. CDR1 is SGHVS and CDR2 is FQNEAQ in the germline V gene. Trimming cost V 3 bases and J 7 bases; bases outside gene matches: 5. This CDR3 is CASSFTSGGAVGELFF. The CDR3 DNA sequence: TGTGCCAGCAGCTTTACTAGCGGGGGGGCCGTCGGGGAGCTGTTTTTT.

The chain recombines TRBV14 with TRBJ2-1, with a weak D call TRBD2 (5 bases). This CDR3 is 13 amino acids long. The V end lost 2 bases, the J end lost 14 bases, and 16 bases lay between the germline ends. Germline V gene lookup returns CDR1 SGHDN and CDR2 FVKESK. The CDR3 here is CASSQLAGREKFF. The CDR3 nucleotides are TGTGCCAGCAGCCAACTGGCGGGTCGCGAGAAGTTCTTC.

The chain has TRBV19 and TRBJ2-5; 9 bases map to TRBD2. The CDR3 covers 15 residues. Trimming cost V 0 bases and J 5 bases; bases outside gene matches: 4. CDR1 is LNHDA and CDR2 is SQIVND in the germline V gene (reference sequence). The CDR3 sequence: CASSIEVTSGETQYF. The CDR3 region has the DNA TGTGCCAGTAGTATAGAAGTCACTAGCGGGGAGACCCAGTACTTC.

This chain connects TRBV28 to TRBJ2-3, with 10 nucleotides matching TRBD2. The CDR3 extends over 20 amino acids. Germline V gene data show CDR1 as MDHEN and CDR2 as SYDVKM. Trimming cost V 2 bases and J 3 bases; bases outside gene matches: 17. In nucleotides, the CDR3 is TGTGCCAGCAGTTTACCCACGCAACCTAAGCGGGGGGGTGGGACAGATACGCAGTATTTT. Its protein is CASSLPTQPKRGGGTDTQYF.

The J gene is TRBJ2-5, the V gene TRBV27, with 11 bases that match TRBD2. The V gene end was trimmed by 3 bases and the J gene end by 3 bases; junction bases not matched to a gene: 12. Per the germline V gene, CDR1 is MNHEY and CDR2 is SMNVEV (reference sequence). The CDR3 length is 18 residues. CDR3 DNA: TGTGCCAGCAGTTTTAATAGCGGGGGGGCGACGATTAAAGAGACCCAGTACTTC. It encodes CASSFNSGGATIKETQYF.

This clone has only one observation. The chain uses TRBV28 and TRBJ2-1; D gene unclear. The CDR3 has 16 amino acids. Germline CDR1 MDHEN, CDR2 SYDVKM. Trimming stripped 1 base from V and 0 bases from J, with 10 bases between. The chain's CDR3 is CASSLFRLNSYNEQFF. CDR3 nucleotide sequence: TGTGCCAGCAGTTTATTTAGACTCAACTCCTACAATGAGCAGTTCTTC.